This entry concerns a single TCR beta chain. As yet, its antigen is unknown. TCRdb keeps only in-frame clones here, not all; method: immunoSEQ multiplex PCR. The table lists 130,000 to 150,000 clones, about nine tenths of them singletons. The data derive from a study of T cell responses to AZD1222 COVID-19 vaccine. Study-wide results and limits: CD4 TCRs covered the whole spike, strongest at regions 160-218 and 743-854. Nearly half of unique spike-specific TCRs reportedly avoided B.1.351 and B.1.1.7 mutated regions.

V was clipped by 2 bases and J by 0 bases; unmatched bases: 7. This CDR3 region has 16 residues. CDR1 and CDR2 from the germline V gene are KGHSH and LQKENI. Second-dose recipients at about 4 or about 12 weeks were treated as one pooled group. Sample: peripheral blood, taken 28 days after the second AZD1222 dose. The chain combines TRBV18 with TRBJ2-7, with 7 bases aligning to TRBD1. This clonotype was sampled from an adult who received the AZD1222 COVID-19 vaccine. The CDR3 is CASSPRATGSSYEQYF. CDR3 coding DNA: TGTGCCAGCTCACCAAGGGCGACAGGGAGCTCCTACGAGCAGTACTTC.